A single sample is the source of the 9 T cell receptor beta chains below, sequenced in a study of shared clonotypes between healthy human individuals. Using immunoSEQ multiplex PCR, the repertoire was profiled, and TCRdb retains in-frame clones only, with some absent. The profile shows 450,000 to 550,000 clones, 79% of them singletons. The sample was PBMCs. The receptors originated from a woman aged 40 to 55 in good health. Some clones in this sample may be carry-over from other donors' samples.

V is TRBV11-3 and J is TRBJ2-3, with a possible D match to TRBD2 (5 bases). V lost 5 bases to trimming and J lost 0 bases, with 15 bases between them. The CDR3 spans 16 residues. The germline gives CDR1 SGHNT, CDR2 YENEEA. CDR3 sequence: CASSPKSAGSTDTQYF. The CDR3 nucleotides read TGTGCCAGCAGCCCGAAGTCGGCGGGCAGCACAGATACGCAGTATTTT. Filled out from reference TRBV11-3 and TRBJ2-3, the complete variable domain reads EAGVVQSPRYKIIEKKQPVAFWCNPISGHNTLYWYLQNLGQGPELLIRYENEEAVDDSQLPKDRFSAERLKGVDSTLKIQPAELGDSAVYLCASSPKSAGSTDTQYFGPGTRLTVL.

The rearrangement uses TRBV30 and TRBJ2-7; no clear D. Germline V gene sequence: CDR1 GTSNPN, CDR2 SVGIG (reference sequence). The CDR3 totals 10 residues. Trimming cost V 2 bases and J 1 base, with 0 bases left between them. In DNA form, the CDR3 reads TGTGCCTGGAGTTCCTACGAGCAGTACTTC. It translates to CAWSSYEQYF.

The CDR3 loop is CASSRRERPYNEQFF. The CDR3 nucleotides are TGTGCCAGCAGTCGGCGGGAGAGACCTTACAATGAGCAGTTCTTC. The V and J genes are TRBV6-4 and TRBJ2-1; 7 bases map to TRBD2. The germline CDR1 and CDR2 sequences are MRHNA and SNTAGT. Losses at the gene ends were 5 bases for V and 4 bases for J; bases not matched to a gene: 8. This CDR3 is 15 amino acids long.

The rearrangement links TRBV5-1 to TRBJ2-3; D may match TRBD1 or TRBD2 (5 bases each). V lost 3 bases, J lost 5 bases, and 16 bases lay in between. The CDR3 loop spans 15 amino acids. The germline V gene encodes CDR1 SGHRS and CDR2 YFSETQ. CDR3 DNA: TGCGCCAGCAGCTCGGGGCCCGGGGAAGAAGATACGCAGTATTTT. Translated: CASSSGPGEEDTQYF.

The chain recombines TRBV5-1 with TRBJ1-2, with 7 bases fitting TRBD1. V gave up 4 bases and J gave up 3 bases; unmatched junction bases: 9. Germline V gene lookup returns CDR1 SGHRS and CDR2 YFSETQ. The CDR3 consists of 15 residues. The CDR3 sequence: CASSRQGSVDYGYTF. CDR3 sequence (DNA): TGCGCCAGCAGCAGACAGGGATCGGTCGACTATGGCTACACCTTC.

This clone has just a few counts. This rearrangement joins TRBV7-9 to TRBJ1-1; D not certain. Germline CDR1 is SEHNR and CDR2 is FQNEAQ (reference sequence). The CDR3 consists of 12 residues. V was cut by 1 base and J by 11 bases, with 11 bases left in between. The CDR3 DNA is TGTGCCAGCAGCTTAGATGTGGGGTCGGCTTTCTTT. The encoded protein is CASSLDVGSAFF.

V gene TRBV5-1 combines with J gene TRBJ2-3, with 7 bases matching TRBD2. Germline V lookup: CDR1 SGHRS, CDR2 YFSETQ. The length of the CDR3 is 14 residues. The V gene end was trimmed by 1 base and the J gene end by 4 bases; junction bases not matched to a gene: 3. In DNA form, the CDR3 reads TGCGCCAGCAGCTTGCGCGGGAGTTCAGATACGCAGTATTTT. This gives the protein CASSLRGSSDTQYF.

V is TRBV18 and J is TRBJ1-2; 9 nucleotides line up with TRBD1. The length of the CDR3 is 15 residues. The V and J ends lost 6 bases and 6 bases, in that order; junction bases with no gene match: 11. The germline gives CDR1 KGHSH, CDR2 LQKENI. The CDR3 reads CASSPEATGGDGYTF. The DNA for the CDR3 is TGTGCCAGCTCGCCAGAGGCCACAGGGGGCGATGGCTACACCTTC.

The chain recombines TRBV28 with TRBJ2-2; perhaps D is TRBD1 or TRBD2 (6 bases each). The V end was cut by 2 bases, the J end by 1 base, with 11 bases between. This CDR3 has 16 amino acids. Germline-derived CDR1 and CDR2 are MDHEN and SYDVKM. The CDR3 sequence: CASSLAGHWNTGELFF. The CDR3 DNA is TGTGCCAGCAGTTTAGCGGGACACTGGAACACCGGGGAGCTGTTTTTT. The full variable domain, in which reference TRBV28 and TRBJ2-2 provide the parts outside the CDR3, is DVKVTQSSRYLVKRTGEKVFLECVQDMDHENMFWYRQDPGLGLRLIYFSYDVKMKEKGDIPEGYSVSREKKERFSLILESASTNQTSMYLCASSLAGHWNTGELFFGEGSRLTVL.